This TCR beta chain was sequenced in a study of blood T cell repertoires in COVID-19. Study at large: Acute-phase and convalescent COVID-19 samples originated in the United States, Italy and Spain.

Original processing notes: By means of reference gene primer amplification, nucleated cell counts were estimated. Method: immunoSEQ multiplex PCR; TCRdb's copy keeps in-frame clones and lacks some. V, J and clone size are taken as reported in that table, and D and trimming were inferred from the DNA itself. The top ten hold 3% to 4% of the sample, which has roughly 150,000 clones, about 80% seen once. The cohort comprised adults aged roughly 18 to 95 years residing in about 25 US areas. Each recovered donor of Cohort 3 presented with two negative PCRs, clearance, or symptom resolution. This clone was observed a single time. This CDR3 region has 16 residues. V was trimmed by 0 bases and J by 1 base, leaving 10 bases between them. Per germline, CDR1 LGHNA and CDR2 YNFKEQ.

The chain carries TRBV4-2 and TRBJ2-1, with a possible D match to TRBD1 (6 bases). This TCR derives from a woman aged 60-75 years who had recovered from COVID-19. The specimen was PBMCs or T cells enriched from blood (not recorded which). The CDR3 coding sequence is TGTGCCAGCAGCCAAGATCCACAGGGATCCTACAATGAGCAGTTCTTC. Residues: CASSQDPQGSYNEQFF.